This TCR beta chain was captured in a study of shared clonotypes between healthy human individuals. Study-level background: For every donor, three CD4 naive, three CD4 memory, two CD8 naive and one CD8 memory plates were used.

Several immunoSEQ 96-well plates shared each subset's DNA, each plate a replicate. The table came from immunoSEQ multiplex PCR; TCRdb's copy has only in-frame clones and leaves some out. The repertoire includes under 130,000 clones, around 71% of them detected once, and approximately 23% sits in the top ten. CDR3 length: 12 amino acids. Germline V gene data show CDR1 as MGHRA and CDR2 as YSYEKL. V was clipped by 4 bases and J by 5 bases, with 5 bases between them. Sequencing was done on a sample of memory CD8+ T cells sorted from blood. Indicated subset: CD45RO+ cells pooled with CCR7-negative TemRA cells. The chain employs TRBV4-1 and TRBJ2-2, with no clear D. This TCR came from a woman aged 25 to 39 in good health. The CDR3 reads CASSPTTGELFF. In DNA, the CDR3 is TGCGCCAGCAGCCCGACAACCGGGGAGCTGTTTTTT.